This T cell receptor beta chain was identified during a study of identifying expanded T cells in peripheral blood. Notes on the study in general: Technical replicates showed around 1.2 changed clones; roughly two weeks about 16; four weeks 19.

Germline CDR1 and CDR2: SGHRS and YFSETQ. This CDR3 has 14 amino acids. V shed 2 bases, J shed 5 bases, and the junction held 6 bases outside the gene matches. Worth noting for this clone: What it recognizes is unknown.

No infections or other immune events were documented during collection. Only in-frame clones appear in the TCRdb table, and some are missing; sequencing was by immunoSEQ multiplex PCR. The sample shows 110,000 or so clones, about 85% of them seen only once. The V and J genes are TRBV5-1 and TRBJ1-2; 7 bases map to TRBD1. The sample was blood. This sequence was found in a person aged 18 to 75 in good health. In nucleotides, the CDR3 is TGCGCCAGCAGCTTACTCTCAGGGGGTTATGGCTACACCTTC. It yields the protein CASSLLSGGYGYTF.